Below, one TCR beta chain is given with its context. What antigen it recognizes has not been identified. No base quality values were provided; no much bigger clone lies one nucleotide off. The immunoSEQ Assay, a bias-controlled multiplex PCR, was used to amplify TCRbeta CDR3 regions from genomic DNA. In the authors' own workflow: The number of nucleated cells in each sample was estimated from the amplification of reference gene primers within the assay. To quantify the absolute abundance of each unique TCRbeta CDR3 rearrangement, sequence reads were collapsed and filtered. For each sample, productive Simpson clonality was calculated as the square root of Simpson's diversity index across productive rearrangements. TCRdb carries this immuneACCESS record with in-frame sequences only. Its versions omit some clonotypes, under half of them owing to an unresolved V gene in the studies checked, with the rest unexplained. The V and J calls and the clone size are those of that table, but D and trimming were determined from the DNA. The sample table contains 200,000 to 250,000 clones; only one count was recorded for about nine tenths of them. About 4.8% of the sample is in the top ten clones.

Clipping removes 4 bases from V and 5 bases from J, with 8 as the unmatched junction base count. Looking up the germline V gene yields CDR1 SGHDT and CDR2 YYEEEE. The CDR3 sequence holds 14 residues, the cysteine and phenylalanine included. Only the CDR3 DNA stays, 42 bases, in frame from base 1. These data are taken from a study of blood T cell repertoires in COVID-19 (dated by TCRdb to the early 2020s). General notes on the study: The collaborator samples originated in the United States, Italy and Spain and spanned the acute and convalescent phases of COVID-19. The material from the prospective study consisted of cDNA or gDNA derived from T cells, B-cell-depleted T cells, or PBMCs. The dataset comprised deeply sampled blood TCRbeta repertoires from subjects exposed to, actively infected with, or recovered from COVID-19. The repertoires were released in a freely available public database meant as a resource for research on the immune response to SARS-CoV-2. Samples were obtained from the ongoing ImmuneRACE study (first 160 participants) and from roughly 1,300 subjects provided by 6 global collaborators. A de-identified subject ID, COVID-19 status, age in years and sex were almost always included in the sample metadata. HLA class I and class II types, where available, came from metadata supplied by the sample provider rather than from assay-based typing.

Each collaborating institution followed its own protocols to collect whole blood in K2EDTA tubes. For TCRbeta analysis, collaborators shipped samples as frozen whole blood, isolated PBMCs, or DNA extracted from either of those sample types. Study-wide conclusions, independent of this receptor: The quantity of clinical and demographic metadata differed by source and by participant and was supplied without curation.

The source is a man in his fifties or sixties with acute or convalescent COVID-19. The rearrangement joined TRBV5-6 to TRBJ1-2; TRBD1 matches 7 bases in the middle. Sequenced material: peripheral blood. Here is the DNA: TGTGCCAGCAGCCCCTGGACAGGTCGTTATGGCTACACCTTC. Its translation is CASSPWTGRYGYTF.